This T cell receptor (beta chain) was found in a study of shared clonotypes between healthy human individuals. Study-level findings and limits: Generation probability values for non-shared clonotypes were lower than those for clonotypes shared by all four donors. Investigators expected sequencing depth to affect clonotype sharing among donors. Memory subsets generally showed lower estimated richness than naive subsets.

This clone was counted a single time. The antigen remains undetermined. The V end was cut by 1 base, the J end by 3 bases, with 9 bases between. There are 14 residues in the CDR3. In germline, CDR1 is SGHNT, CDR2 YENEEA. DNA at 200 ng, 25,000 to 35,000 T cell genomes, went into sorted-subset replicate PCRs. Profiled with immunoSEQ multiplex PCR; TCRdb holds only in-frame clones, not every one. The repertoire holds 950,000 to 1,100,000 clones, with 65% to 80% as singletons. The specimen sequenced was memory CD4+ T cells sorted from blood. As for subset: CD45RA-negative fraction. The receptor comes from a man between 18 and 29 years old in good health. The chain uses TRBV11-3 and TRBJ2-5; D ambiguous. The CDR3 loop is CASSLGGKEETQYF. CDR3 bases: TGTGCCAGCAGCTTAGGTGGTAAGGAAGAGACCCAGTACTTC.